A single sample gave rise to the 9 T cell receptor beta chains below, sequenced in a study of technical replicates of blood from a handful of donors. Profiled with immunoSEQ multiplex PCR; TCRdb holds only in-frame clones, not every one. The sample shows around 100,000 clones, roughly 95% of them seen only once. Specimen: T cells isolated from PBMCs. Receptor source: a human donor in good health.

The CDR3 sequence is CASSPYLAGGAGELFF. The CDR3 DNA sequence: TGTGCCAGCAGTCCCTATCTAGCGGGAGGGGCCGGGGAGCTGTTTTTT. The genes are TRBV7-6 and TRBJ2-2; 12 bases align to TRBD2. This CDR3 has 16 residues. Germline V CDR1 and CDR2: SGHVS, FNYEAQ. V lost 6 bases and J lost 6; bases outside the gene matches: 8.

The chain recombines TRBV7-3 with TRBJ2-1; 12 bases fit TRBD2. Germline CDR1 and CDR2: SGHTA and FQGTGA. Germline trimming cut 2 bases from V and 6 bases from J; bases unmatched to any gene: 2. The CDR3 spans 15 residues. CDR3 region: CASSLQLAGGNEQFF. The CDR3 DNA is TGTGCCAGCAGCTTACAACTAGCGGGAGGCAATGAGCAGTTCTTC.

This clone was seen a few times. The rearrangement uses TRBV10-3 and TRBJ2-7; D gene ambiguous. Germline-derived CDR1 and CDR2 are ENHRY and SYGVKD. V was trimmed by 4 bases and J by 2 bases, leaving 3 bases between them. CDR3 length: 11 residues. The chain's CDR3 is CAISAAYEQYF. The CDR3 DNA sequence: TGTGCCATCAGTGCTGCCTACGAGCAGTACTTC.

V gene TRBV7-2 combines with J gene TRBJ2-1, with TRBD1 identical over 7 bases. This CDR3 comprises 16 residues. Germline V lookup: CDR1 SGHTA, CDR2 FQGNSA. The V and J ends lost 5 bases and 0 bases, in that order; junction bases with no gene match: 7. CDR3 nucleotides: TGTGCCAGCAGCCCCTGGGACAGTAGCTCCTACAATGAGCAGTTCTTC. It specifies CASSPWDSSSYNEQFF.

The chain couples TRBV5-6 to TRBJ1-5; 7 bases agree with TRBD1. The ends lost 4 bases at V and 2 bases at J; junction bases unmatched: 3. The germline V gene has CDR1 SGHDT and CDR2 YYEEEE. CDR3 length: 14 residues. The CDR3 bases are TGTGCCAGCAGCCCAGGGACAGGCAATCAGCCCCAGCATTTT. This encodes CASSPGTGNQPQHF.

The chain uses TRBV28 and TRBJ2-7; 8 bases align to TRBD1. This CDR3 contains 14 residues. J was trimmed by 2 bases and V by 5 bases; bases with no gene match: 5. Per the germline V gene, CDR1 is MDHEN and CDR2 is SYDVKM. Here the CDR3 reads CASSPTGGTYEQYF. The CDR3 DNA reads TGTGCCAGCAGTCCTACAGGGGGTACCTACGAGCAGTACTTC.

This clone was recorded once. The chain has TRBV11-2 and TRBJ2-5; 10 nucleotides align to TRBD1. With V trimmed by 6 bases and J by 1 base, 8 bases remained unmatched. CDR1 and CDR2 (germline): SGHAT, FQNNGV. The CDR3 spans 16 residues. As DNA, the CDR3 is TGTGCCAGCAGGAGAGCTTGGACAGGGGGCCAAGAGACCCAGTACTTC. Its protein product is CASRRAWTGGQETQYF.

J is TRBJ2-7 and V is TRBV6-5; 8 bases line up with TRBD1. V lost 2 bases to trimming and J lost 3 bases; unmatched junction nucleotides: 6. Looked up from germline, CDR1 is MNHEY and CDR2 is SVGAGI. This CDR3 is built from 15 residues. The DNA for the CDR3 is TGTGCCAGCAGTTACGCGGGACAGGACTTCTACGAGCAGTACTTC. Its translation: CASSYAGQDFYEQYF.

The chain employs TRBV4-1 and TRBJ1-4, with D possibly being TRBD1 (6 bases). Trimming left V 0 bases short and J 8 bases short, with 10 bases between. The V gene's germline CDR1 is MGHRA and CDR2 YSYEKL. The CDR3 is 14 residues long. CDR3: CASSQEDSWEKLFF. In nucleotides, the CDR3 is TGCGCCAGCAGCCAAGAGGACAGTTGGGAAAAACTGTTTTTT.